Listed below are T cell receptor beta chains from one sample, sequenced in a study of blood T cell repertoires in COVID-19. Clones were sequenced by immunoSEQ multiplex PCR, and TCRdb holds only the in-frame ones, with some missing. In the table there are approximately 130,000 clones, approximately 87% of which are singletons. The material sequenced was peripheral blood. These receptor sequences come from a woman aged 45-65 years with acute or convalescent COVID-19. The CDR3 runs from the conserved cysteine through the conserved F or W. Fields, in order: V gene, D gene, clone size, J gene, CDR3 DNA, CDR3 protein. The D gene is left open where the match is weak. A clone size is listed for some rows: how often the clone was seen (once, few, many), or a class if it is expanded.

V: TRBV5-1
D: .
size: .
J: TRBJ1-1
DNA: TGCGCCAGCCGCCGACAAGGCGACACTGAAGCTTTCTTT
CDR3: CASRRQGDTEAFF

V: TRBV7-2
D: TRBD2
size: .
J: TRBJ2-7
DNA: TGTGCCAGCAGTCCAAGGACTAGCGGACCCTACGAGCAGTACTTC
CDR3: CASSPRTSGPYEQYF

V: TRBV9
D: TRBD1
size: .
J: TRBJ1-4
DNA: TGTGCCAGCAGCGGAGGACAGGGGTCAACTAATGAAAAACTGTTTTTT
CDR3: CASSGGQGSTNEKLFF

V: TRBV9
D: TRBD2
size: .
J: TRBJ2-1
DNA: TGTGCCAGCAGCGTAAGTCTAGCGGTCCTTAATGAGCAGTTCTTC
CDR3: CASSVSLAVLNEQFF

V: TRBV25-1
D: TRBD2
size: .
J: TRBJ2-5
DNA: TGTGCCAGCAACCGGGGGGGCCAAGAGACCCAGTACTTC
CDR3: CASNRGGQETQYF

V: TRBV6-5
D: .
size: .
J: TRBJ1-2
DNA: TGTGCCAGCAGCCCCGTCGGGGGGCAGCACTATGGCTACACCTTC
CDR3: CASSPVGGQHYGYTF

V: TRBV19
D: TRBD2
size: .
J: TRBJ2-3
DNA: TGTGCCAGTAGCCCTCACCTCTGGCGGGGGGGCAGAGATACGCAGTATTTT
CDR3: CASSPHLWRGGRDTQYF

V: TRBV13
D: TRBD2
size: .
J: TRBJ2-3
DNA: TGTGCCAGCAGCTCGGGACTAGCGGACACAGATACGCAGTATTTT
CDR3: CASSSGLADTDTQYF

V: TRBV29-1
D: .
size: .
J: TRBJ2-7
DNA: TGCAGCGCTCTTGATGCTAGCTCCTCCTACGAGCAGTACTTC
CDR3: CSALDASSSYEQYF

V: TRBV5-4
D: TRBD2
size: .
J: TRBJ2-5
DNA: TGTGCCAGCAGCTTTATTGGGGTAGCGGGGGGAAAGACCCAGTACTTC
CDR3: CASSFIGVAGGKTQYF

V: TRBV24-1
D: .
size: .
J: TRBJ2-6
DNA: TGTGCCACCAGTGATTGGGACTCCTCTGGGGCCAACGTCCTGACTTTC
CDR3: CATSDWDSSGANVLTF

V: TRBV18
D: .
size: .
J: TRBJ2-7
DNA: TGTGCCAGCTCATCTGTTCTTGACGGGACCTACGAGCAGTACTTC
CDR3: CASSSVLDGTYEQYF

V: TRBV23-1
D: .
size: .
J: TRBJ1-1
DNA: TGCGCCAGCAGTCTGAGCCGGGGAGGAAGGACTGAAGCTTTCTTT
CDR3: CASSLSRGGRTEAFF

V: TRBV27
D: .
size: .
J: TRBJ2-5
DNA: TGTGCCAGCAGTTTTTTGATGCAGGAGACCCAGTACTTC
CDR3: CASSFLMQETQYF

V: TRBV10-3
D: TRBD1
size: .
J: TRBJ2-1
DNA: TGTGCCATCAGTGGGGGGACAGAGGACAAGGACGTTAATGAGCAGTTCTTC
CDR3: CAISGGTEDKDVNEQFF

V: TRBV20-1
D: .
size: .
J: TRBJ2-4
DNA: TGCAGTGCTAGTTTGTCCCGGGGGAACATTCAGTACTTC
CDR3: CSASLSRGNIQYF

V: TRBV5-5
D: TRBD1
size: .
J: TRBJ1-5
DNA: TGTGCCAGCAGCTTGGCCAATGTTCTTACAGGGGAAAGTCAGCCCCAGCATTTT
CDR3: CASSLANVLTGESQPQHF

V: TRBV9
D: TRBD1
size: .
J: TRBJ1-1
DNA: TGTGCCAGCAGCCCCCGGACAGGGGCGAACACTGAAGCTTTCTTT
CDR3: CASSPRTGANTEAFF

V: TRBV12-2
D: .
size: .
J: TRBJ2-7
DNA: TGTGCAAGTCGCTTGGTAAGGGGGGGTGCCAATGCTGCCCAGCAGTACTTC
CDR3: CASRLVRGGANAAQQYF

V: TRBV18
D: .
size: .
J: TRBJ1-5
DNA: TGTGCCAGCTCACCAGAGGTCGGCCAGCCCCAGCATTTT
CDR3: CASSPEVGQPQHF

V: TRBV18
D: .
size: .
J: TRBJ1-3
DNA: TGTGCCAGCTCACTACTAACAGGGATCGACTCTGGAAACACCATATATTTT
CDR3: CASSLLTGIDSGNTIYF

V: TRBV5-1
D: TRBD1
size: .
J: TRBJ2-2
DNA: TGCGCCAGCAGCTTGTTGGTGACAGGGGACACCGGGGAGCTGTTTTTT
CDR3: CASSLLVTGDTGELFF

V: TRBV27
D: TRBD1
size: .
J: TRBJ2-7
DNA: TGTGCCAGCAGTTTCAAACCCGGGACAGGGGGGGCCTACGAGCAGTACTTC
CDR3: CASSFKPGTGGAYEQYF

V: TRBV12-3/TRBV12-4
D: .
size: .
J: TRBJ1-2
DNA: TGTGCCAGCACCCTGGAACTAAACTATGGCTACACCTTC
CDR3: CASTLELNYGYTF

V: TRBV9
D: .
size: .
J: TRBJ2-5
DNA: TGTGCCAGCAGCCAATTCACCGGTTTAGAGACCCAGTACTTC
CDR3: CASSQFTGLETQYF

V: TRBV5-6
D: .
size: .
J: TRBJ2-2
DNA: TGTGCCAGCAGTCAAGGGGTAGACGCCACCGGGGAGCTGTTTTTT
CDR3: CASSQGVDATGELFF

V: TRBV29-1
D: TRBD1
size: .
J: TRBJ1-1
DNA: TGCAGCGTGAGCCCTTCAGGGGGCGGTTGGACTGAAGCTTTCTTT
CDR3: CSVSPSGGGWTEAFF

V: TRBV7-9
D: TRBD1
size: .
J: TRBJ1-1
DNA: TGTGCCAGCGACAGGGGGGGCACTGAAGCTTTCTTT
CDR3: CASDRGGTEAFF

V: TRBV25-1
D: .
size: .
J: TRBJ1-2
DNA: TGTGCCAGCAGTAGTCCGGGTCGGAACTATGGCTACACCTTC
CDR3: CASSSPGRNYGYTF

V: TRBV5-6
D: .
size: .
J: TRBJ2-7
DNA: TGTGCCAGCAGCTTGGATGACACCCTCACCTACGAGCAGTACTTC
CDR3: CASSLDDTLTYEQYF

V: TRBV7-9
D: TRBD2
size: .
J: TRBJ2-1
DNA: TGTGCCAGCAGCTTACGAGCGGGAGACTCCTACAATGAGCAGTTCTTC
CDR3: CASSLRAGDSYNEQFF

V: TRBV11-2
D: .
size: .
J: TRBJ2-1
DNA: TGTGCCAGCAGCTTAGCCGACTACTACAATGAGCAGTTCTTC
CDR3: CASSLADYYNEQFF

V: TRBV7-2
D: .
size: .
J: TRBJ2-5
DNA: TGTGCCAGCAGCTTAGTAAGGGGTGAGACCCAGTACTTC
CDR3: CASSLVRGETQYF

V: TRBV11-2
D: .
size: .
J: TRBJ1-1
DNA: TGTGCCAGCAGCTTAGGACGGACGGGACATTCTAACACTGAAGCTTTCTTT
CDR3: CASSLGRTGHSNTEAFF

V: TRBV7-8
D: .
size: .
J: TRBJ2-5
DNA: TGTGCCAGCAGCTTAGGTTGGCAGGGGGAGACCCAGTACTTC
CDR3: CASSLGWQGETQYF

V: TRBV15
D: .
size: .
J: TRBJ2-5
DNA: TGTGCCACCAGCAGAGATGTTCCGGGGAGAGAGACCCAGTACTTC
CDR3: CATSRDVPGRETQYF

V: TRBV11-2
D: .
size: .
J: TRBJ1-1
DNA: TGTGCCAGCAGCTTAGATGGGGGCGGGAACACTGAAGCTTTCTTT
CDR3: CASSLDGGGNTEAFF

V: TRBV7-2
D: TRBD2
size: .
J: TRBJ2-3
DNA: TGTGCCAGCAGCCCGGGACTAGCGGGGGGCCAGGGCACAGATACGCAGTATTTT
CDR3: CASSPGLAGGQGTDTQYF

V: TRBV10-3
D: .
size: .
J: TRBJ2-5
DNA: TGTGCCATCAGTTACGGGGACCAAGAGACCCAGTACTTC
CDR3: CAISYGDQETQYF

V: TRBV5-1
D: .
size: .
J: TRBJ1-5
DNA: TGCGCCAGCAGCTTGGATGGACAAATCAATCAGCCCCAGCATTTT
CDR3: CASSLDGQINQPQHF

V: TRBV4-3
D: TRBD1
size: .
J: TRBJ1-4
DNA: TGCGCCAGCAGCCACCAGAGGGGGACAGGGCAGGAAAAACTGTTTTTT
CDR3: CASSHQRGTGQEKLFF

V: TRBV9
D: .
size: once
J: TRBJ1-1
DNA: TGTGCCAGCAGCCCAGGGGCCCATTTGAACACTGAAGCTTTCTTT
CDR3: CASSPGAHLNTEAFF

V: TRBV6-5
D: TRBD1
size: .
J: TRBJ2-2
DNA: TGTGCCTCCGGGCCAGGGGGTAGAACCGGGGAGCTGTTTTTT
CDR3: CASGPGGRTGELFF

V: TRBV12-3/TRBV12-4
D: TRBD1
size: .
J: TRBJ1-2
DNA: TGTGCCAACAGGGGGCGAGGTGGCTACACCTTC
CDR3: CANRGRGGYTF

V: TRBV30
D: .
size: .
J: TRBJ1-3
DNA: TGTGCCTGGAGTGGAGGGTCGTCCTCTGGAAACACCATATATTTT
CDR3: CAWSGGSSSGNTIYF

V: TRBV21-1
D: .
size: .
J: TRBJ1-1
DNA: TGTGCCAGCAGCAAAGGAGTTAAAACTGAAGCTTTCTTT
CDR3: CASSKGVKTEAFF

V: TRBV6-5
D: .
size: few
J: TRBJ2-2
DNA: TGTGCCAGCTCAAAATTCCAGACCGGGGAGCTGTTTTTT
CDR3: CASSKFQTGELFF

V: TRBV6-5
D: .
size: .
J: TRBJ1-1
DNA: TGTGCCAGCAGTACCTCAGGGTTAGGGGCTTTCTTT
CDR3: CASSTSGLGAFF